This TCR beta chain was sequenced in a study of post-analysis software for immune sequencing data (dated by TCRdb to about 2015). Background for the entire study: Recorded disease courses included relapsing-remitting, secondary progressive and progressive-relapsing multiple sclerosis, with some patients lacking subtype annotation. The patient repertoires were compared against roughly 12 previously published healthy control repertoires obtained from donors aged 6 to 25 years. A subset of samples was prepared in parallel using single-end sample barcoding, then pooled and co-amplified after Illumina adapter ligation. What the research found in general, with its limitations: Patients showed significantly higher frequencies than controls for a handful of TRBV segments, among them TRBV5-6, TRBV5-1 and TRBV20-1. Significantly lower normalized Chao1 diversity was found in multiple sclerosis patients than in controls, suggesting substantial peripheral T-cell clonal expansion. When samples were clustered directly using the F measure, samples prepared in the same batch co-clustered strongly, which prompted a batch-effect correction. The control group was slightly older than the multiple sclerosis patient group.

Library prep was done by PCR. Sequencing relied on an Illumina HiSeq 2500. Unique molecular identifiers were incorporated into TCR beta cDNA libraries to reduce PCR and sequencing biases. Per 1 to 10 million input T cells, some 500,000 cDNA molecules were obtained, such that each molecule approximated one T cell. The patient libraries were prepared and sequenced using the same protocol as the earlier healthy control dataset. Within a given batch, samples were prepared together, multiplexed and sequenced on the same HiSeq lane. The study's processing was this. MIGEC handled the raw barcoded reads, throwing out single-read molecular identifier groups before consensus assembly and CDR3 extraction. VDJtools was used for post-analysis of the clonotype tables, and diversity was normalized by down-sampling every dataset to the size of the smallest sample. In repertoire overlap clustering, CDR3 amino acid sequences, but not nucleotide sequences, were matched to correct batch-related cross-sample contamination. The public reads were reprocessed in TCRdb via fastp at Q25 and MiXCR, keeping in-frame beta chains. Rows are unified per CDR3 protein, each entry keeping the most common DNA and genes. The V and J calls here are based on TCRdb, not the publication. Present in this sample are about 820,000 distinct CDR3 sequences, approximately 50% of which were seen just once. Approximately 4.3% of the sample is taken by the ten largest.

This clonotype occurred a few times. Its antigen is currently not known. There are no base qualities to consult, and no much larger clone falls within one base. TCR beta repertoires were profiled from peripheral blood of more than ten young patients with multiple sclerosis to demonstrate the VDJtools post-analysis software. The patients with multiple sclerosis were children and adolescents between roughly 6 and 15 years of age. Including the terminal cysteine and phenylalanine, the CDR3 comprises 14 residues. Just the 42-base CDR3 DNA is kept, in frame starting at base 1. V drops 2 bases and J drops 7 bases, leaving 13 bases in between. For CDR1 and CDR2, the germline V gene lists SGHRS and YFSETQ.

The specimen sequenced was blood. The rearranged chain carries TRBV5-1 and TRBJ2-4; the D region may be TRBD1 or TRBD2, each matching 6 bases equally. The receptor's source is a girl aged 5-17 years with multiple sclerosis. The DNA is TGCGCCAGCAGCTTAGGAGGGGGTGGGAACATTCAGTACTTC. This codes for CASSLGGGGNIQYF. When the CDR3 is completed using the reference TRBV5-1 and TRBJ2-4 genes on either side, the full variable domain is KAGVTQTPRYLIKTRGQQVTLSCSPISGHRSVSWYQQTPGQGLQFLFEYFSETQRNKGNFPGRFSGRQFSNSRSEMNVSTLELGDSALYLCASSLGGGGNIQYFGAGTRLSVL.